The next 32 T cell receptor beta chains were all read from a single sample in a study of T cell repertoires in cytomegalovirus infection. TCRdb re-called the reads through MiXCR, storing one row per CDR3 protein. The table records around 900,000 distinct CDR3 sequences, 31% of them present only once. No antigen is known for these receptors. Source: cultured CD8+ T cells from PBMCs, taken from culture after CMV antigen stimulation. The receptor source for this set is a human donor in good health (CMV status not recorded). Some clones in this sample may be carry-over from other donors' samples.

This clonotype was observed many times. The genes are TRBV7-6 and TRBJ1-1, with 9 nucleotides matching TRBD1. This CDR3 spans 16 amino acids. V lost 2 bases to trimming and J lost 5 bases; unmatched junction nucleotides: 9. Germline loops: CDR1 SGHVS, CDR2 FNYEAQ. The CDR3 sequence: CASSLIPGQGGTEAFF. The CDR3 nucleotides read TGTGCCAGCAGCTTAATCCCGGGACAGGGTGGGACTGAAGCTTTCTTT.

This clonotype has a handful of counts. The chain recombines TRBV6-2 or TRBV6-3 with TRBJ2-2; possible D gene TRBD2, 5 bases. The CDR3 is made up of 15 amino acids. V lost 7 bases and J 0 bases, leaving 12 bases between the germline ends. CDR1 is MNHEY and CDR2 is SVGEGT in the germline V gene. The chain's CDR3 is CASTSDSANTGELFF. The CDR3 DNA reads as TGTGCCAGCACCTCGGACTCCGCGAACACCGGGGAGCTGTTTTTT.

This clonotype was counted between two and nine times. The rearrangement links TRBV6-1 to TRBJ2-3, with no clear D. The V gene lost 6 bases and the J gene lost 2 bases, with 9 bases spanning the gap. This CDR3 comprises 13 residues. Germline assignment: CDR1 MNHNS and CDR2 SASEGT. The CDR3 bases are TGTGCCAGCAGCGTGTGGCCCACAGATACGCAGTATTTT. Encoded protein: CASSVWPTDTQYF.

V usage is TRBV6-1 and J usage is TRBJ1-6; perhaps TRBD1 as D (6 bases). V lost 7 bases to trimming and J lost 10 bases, with 8 bases between them. The CDR3 runs 11 residues. CDR1 is MNHNS, CDR2 SASEGT, per germline. CDR3 in amino acids: CASMGGSPLHF. The CDR3 nucleotides are TGTGCCAGCATGGGGGGCTCACCCCTCCACTTT.

The chain links TRBV28 to TRBJ1-5; TRBD1 might be the D (6 bases). The CDR3 runs 14 residues. Germline V gene lookup returns CDR1 MDHEN and CDR2 SYDVKM. V was shortened by 6 bases and J by 6 bases, with 15 bases between the two germline ends. The DNA for the CDR3 is TGTGCCAGCAGCTATCGGGGGGCGAGTCAGCCCCAGCATTTT. Encoded protein: CASSYRGASQPQHF.

V usage is TRBV6-5 and J usage is TRBJ2-3; possible D gene TRBD1, 6 bases. Germline lookup yields CDR1 MNHEY and CDR2 SVGAGI. Trimming cost V 7 bases and J 2 bases, with 13 bases left between them. The CDR3 covers 14 residues. CDR3: CASTFRTDTDTQYF. The CDR3 DNA reads TGTGCCAGCACCTTTAGGACAGACACAGATACGCAGTATTTT.

This chain connects TRBV27 to TRBJ2-7; TRBD1 is a possible D gene (5 bases). The CDR3 is made up of 13 amino acids. Germline CDR1 reads MNHEY; CDR2 reads SMNVEV (reference sequence). Trimming removed 1 base from V and 3 bases from J, with 7 bases in between. The CDR3 reads CASSLWTYYEQYF. The CDR3 coding sequence is TGTGCCAGCAGTTTATGGACATACTACGAGCAGTACTTC.

The rearrangement uses TRBV6-2 or TRBV6-3 and TRBJ2-7; TRBD1 agrees at 7 bases. The germline gives CDR1 MNHEY, CDR2 SVGEGT. The length of the CDR3 is 14 residues. V gave up 7 bases and J gave up 2 bases; unmatched junction bases: 8. The CDR3 reads CASIGTARPYEQYV. For the CDR3, the DNA is TGTGCCAGCATTGGGACAGCAAGACCCTACGAGCAGTACGTC.

The V and J genes are TRBV7-9 and TRBJ1-2; maybe TRBD1 (5 bases). The V gene's germline CDR1 is SEHNR and CDR2 FQNEAQ (reference sequence). This CDR3 spans 16 amino acids. V lost 5 bases to trimming and J lost 2 bases, with 18 bases between them. CDR3 DNA sequence: TGTGCCAGCAGCGCTCCTACCGGGACTGCAAACTATGGCTACACCTTC. Its translation is CASSAPTGTANYGYTF.

The chain joins TRBV5-6 to TRBJ1-1, with TRBD1 matching 9 bases. The CDR3 spans 18 residues. With V trimmed by 2 bases and J by 0 bases, 11 bases remained unmatched. Germline V lookup: CDR1 SGHDT, CDR2 YYEEEE. The CDR3 sequence: CASSFTGGSTYMNTEAFF. The CDR3 nucleotides are TGTGCCAGCAGCTTTACAGGGGGCTCAACCTATATGAACACTGAAGCTTTCTTT. The full variable domain, rest sourced from reference TRBV5-6 and TRBJ1-1, is DAGVTQSPTHLIKTRGQQVTLRCSPKSGHDTVSWYQQALGQGPQFIFQYYEEEERQRGNFPDRFSGHQFPNYSSELNVNALLLGDSALYLCASSFTGGSTYMNTEAFFGQGTRLTVV.

V and J are TRBV27 and TRBJ2-5, with D tentatively TRBD1 or TRBD2 (7 bases each). The CDR3 totals 13 residues. Between the trimmed V and J ends, which lost 7 bases and 2 bases, there was a span of 11 bases. Germline assignment: CDR1 MNHEY and CDR2 SMNVEV (reference sequence). This CDR3 is CASTGGLQETQYF. The CDR3 nucleotides are TGTGCCAGCACAGGGGGACTACAAGAGACCCAGTACTTC.

This clonotype was seen ten or more times. The chain uses TRBV6-1 and TRBJ2-1, with D possibly TRBD2 on 6 matching bases. There are 14 residues in the CDR3. From germline, CDR1 is MNHNS and CDR2 SASEGT. Trimming cost V 5 bases and J 6 bases, with 14 bases left between them. CDR3 region: CASSFSGISNEQFF. CDR3 sequence (DNA): TGTGCCAGCAGTTTTAGCGGCATTAGCAATGAGCAGTTCTTC.

This clonotype was counted a single time. The chain combines TRBV6-2 or TRBV6-3 with TRBJ2-5; D remains ambiguous. This CDR3 comprises 12 residues. Germline V gene data show CDR1 as MNHEY and CDR2 as SVGEGT. V was clipped by 5 bases and J by 4 bases, with 8 bases between them. In nucleotides, the CDR3 is TGTGCCAGCAGTGGCCTCCCAGAGACCCAGTACTTC. This codes for CASSGLPETQYF.

This clonotype has ten or more counts. This chain uses TRBV7-9 with TRBJ2-5; TRBD2 matches at 12 bases. Per germline, CDR1 SEHNR and CDR2 FQNEAQ (reference sequence). CDR3 length equals 17 residues. V dropped 3 bases and J dropped 1; count of bases not matched to a gene: 6. The CDR3: CASSLGLLAGGQETQYF. The CDR3 region has the DNA TGTGCCAGCAGCTTGGGGTTACTAGCGGGGGGCCAAGAGACCCAGTACTTC.

This clonotype was seen only a few times. The chain recombines TRBV3-1 with TRBJ2-7, with D maybe TRBD1 (7 bases). The CDR3 runs 14 residues. Trimming removed 3 bases from V and 2 bases from J, with 11 bases in between. Germline values: CDR1 LGHDT, CDR2 YNNKEL (reference sequence). CDR3 bases: TGTGCCAGCAGCCAGGAGGGGGCTGCCTACGAGCAGTACTTC. This translates into CASSQEGAAYEQYF.

This clonotype was seen only a few times. The CDR3 reads CASSHWQGQGETQYF. In nucleotides, the CDR3 is TGTGCCAGCAGTCATTGGCAGGGGCAAGGAGAGACCCAGTACTTC. V and J are TRBV27 and TRBJ2-5; maybe TRBD1 (6 bases). This CDR3 spans 15 amino acids. Germline loops: CDR1 MNHEY, CDR2 SMNVEV (reference sequence). V lost 5 bases, J lost 4 bases, and 17 bases lay in between.

J is TRBJ1-6 and V is TRBV6-2 or TRBV6-3; D uncertain. The CDR3 has 14 amino acids. CDR1 is MNHEY, CDR2 SVGEGT, per germline. V was clipped by 10 bases and J by 7 bases, with 17 bases between them. The CDR3 sequence is CATPTDVKNSPLHF. In DNA form, the CDR3 reads TGTGCCACCCCCACTGACGTTAAGAATTCACCCCTCCACTTT.

For this clonotype: A much larger clone sits a single nucleotide away, making a read error possible. The chain employs TRBV9 and TRBJ2-2; 8 bases agree with TRBD2. CDR1 and CDR2 from the germline V gene are SGDLS and YYNGEE. J gave up 1 base and V 3 bases, and 2 bases lay outside the gene matches. The CDR3 runs 15 residues. The CDR3, as DNA: TGTGCCAGCAGCGCCGGGGGGGGGAACACCGGGGAGCTGTTTTTT. Residues: CASSAGGGNTGELFF.

This clonotype came up many times. The V gene is TRBV7-2, the J gene TRBJ1-5; the D is unclear. Deletions cut 3 bases from V and 0 bases from J, with 9 bases between. CDR3 size: 15 residues. Germline V gene data show CDR1 as SGHTA and CDR2 as FQGNSA. CDR3 sequence (DNA): TGTGCCAGCAGCTTGGCCTTCTATAGCAATCAGCCCCAGCATTTT. Protein sequence: CASSLAFYSNQPQHF.

This clonotype was found a few times. The chain employs TRBV2 and TRBJ2-7; 7 bases map to TRBD2. The J segment lost 4 bases and the V segment lost 8 bases, leaving 2 bases of the junction unmatched. CDR1 is SNHLY and CDR2 is FYNNEI in the germline V gene. The CDR3 totals 11 residues. The CDR3 DNA reads TGTGCCAGCCCCGGGGGGTACGAGCAGTACGTC. Translation: CASPGGYEQYV.

This clonotype has just a few counts. V usage is TRBV5-1 and J usage is TRBJ2-5; D remains unclear. Trimming left V 3 bases short and J 2 bases short, with 14 bases between. Germline V CDR1 and CDR2: SGHRS, YFSETQ. CDR3 length: 15 amino acids. The CDR3 reads CASSSTRTFQETQYF. The CDR3 DNA is TGCGCCAGCAGCTCGACACGTACCTTTCAAGAGACCCAGTACTTC.

This clonotype has a count of ten or more. The chain links TRBV7-2 to TRBJ2-1, with 9 bases that match TRBD1. J lost 6 bases, V lost 5 bases, and 8 bases had no gene match. CDR1 and CDR2 from the germline V gene are SGHTA and FQGNSA. The CDR3 spans 15 residues. This CDR3 reads CASSRTGGRGNEQFF. In nucleotides, the CDR3 is TGTGCCAGCAGCCGAACAGGGGGCAGAGGCAATGAGCAGTTCTTC.

This clonotype has a handful of counts. The chain recombines TRBV6-1 with TRBJ2-7; 10 bases fit TRBD1. The CDR3 is 16 residues long. Germline trimming cut 5 bases from V and 1 base from J; bases unmatched to any gene: 8. Germline CDR1 and CDR2: MNHNS and SASEGT. The CDR3 sequence: CASSLPGTGESYEQYV. DNA of the CDR3: TGTGCCAGCAGTCTCCCCGGGACAGGGGAATCCTACGAGCAGTACGTC.

This clonotype turned up a few times. The CDR3 sequence is CASSPYQGWETQYF. CDR3 sequence (DNA): TGTGCCAGCAGTCCCTACCAAGGCTGGGAGACCCAGTACTTC. This chain links TRBV27 with TRBJ2-5; D ambiguous. CDR1 is MNHEY and CDR2 is SMNVEV in the germline V gene (reference sequence). The germline V and J ends were trimmed by 5 bases and 5 bases, with 15 bases remaining between them. This CDR3 has 14 residues.

This clonotype occurred a few times. V and J are TRBV7-8 and TRBJ2-7, with D possibly TRBD2 on 5 matching bases. The CDR3 has 14 amino acids. In germline, CDR1 is SGHVS, CDR2 FQNEAQ. V was clipped by 5 bases and J by 2 bases, with 13 bases between them. In nucleotides, the CDR3 is TGTGCCAGCAGCCCTCGGGGTAGGACCTACGAGCAGTACTTC. It codes for CASSPRGRTYEQYF.

The rearrangement uses TRBV6-6 and TRBJ2-5; TRBD2 might be the D (5 bases). The length of the CDR3 is 15 residues. V dropped 6 bases and J dropped 2 bases, with 16 bases sitting between them. Looked up from germline, CDR1 is MNHNY and CDR2 is SVGAGI (reference sequence). Written as DNA, the CDR3 is TGTGCCAGCAGCCCACCGGGAAGCTTTCAAGAGACCCAGTACTTC. Translating gives CASSPPGSFQETQYF.

This clonotype turned up a few times. This chain joins TRBV2 and TRBJ1-6; D is unclear. The CDR3 totals 13 residues. Germline V gene lookup returns CDR1 SNHLY and CDR2 FYNNEI. V was clipped by 8 bases and J by 5 bases, with 10 bases between them. The CDR3 DNA sequence: TGTGCCAGCGGAGGTGATGATAATTCACCCCTCCACTTT. This gives the protein CASGGDDNSPLHF.

The chain uses TRBV27 and TRBJ2-5; TRBD2 matches at 8 bases. Germline CDR1 and CDR2: MNHEY and SMNVEV (reference sequence). V lost 5 bases to trimming and J lost 4 bases; unmatched junction nucleotides: 9. The length of the CDR3 is 15 residues. In nucleotides, the CDR3 is TGTGCCAGCAGTCCCACCGGGGGGGTTAGAGAGACCCAGTACTTC. It yields the protein CASSPTGGVRETQYF.

This clonotype was counted a few times. V is TRBV27 and J is TRBJ2-2; no definite D call. This CDR3 is 17 amino acids long. The ends were cut back, 7 bases at V and 5 bases at J, with 23 bases in the middle. Germline V CDR1 and CDR2: MNHEY, SMNVEV (reference sequence). Here the CDR3 reads CASTISRSRGMTGELFF. In nucleotides, the CDR3 is TGTGCCAGCACCATTTCCCGCTCCCGCGGAATGACCGGGGAGCTGTTTTTT.

The chain uses TRBV6-5 and TRBJ2-7; 7 bases are shared with TRBD1. V lost 5 bases to trimming and J lost 4 bases; unmatched junction nucleotides: 11. Germline CDR1 MNHEY, CDR2 SVGAGI. The CDR3 spans 15 residues. CDR3 protein: CASSEGLSTGYEQYV. DNA for the CDR3: TGTGCCAGCAGTGAAGGGCTCTCGACAGGGTACGAGCAGTACGTC.

This clonotype appeared many times. This chain uses TRBV7-2 with TRBJ2-1, with 10 nucleotides matching TRBD2. The CDR3 has 17 residues. In germline, CDR1 is SGHTA, CDR2 FQGNSA. With V trimmed by 4 bases and J by 2 bases, 8 bases remained unmatched. The chain's CDR3 is CASSSNSGGNPYNEQFF. The CDR3 DNA follows: TGTGCCAGCAGCTCCAATAGCGGGGGGAACCCCTACAATGAGCAGTTCTTC.

CDR3: CASRSPMKGLTGELFF. In nucleotides, the CDR3 is TGTGCCAGCAGATCCCCAATGAAGGGGTTAACCGGGGAGCTGTTTTTT. The chain has TRBV6-2 or TRBV6-3 and TRBJ2-2, with D possibly matching TRBD1 (5 bases). V was pared by 6 bases and J by 5 bases, with 19 bases between. CDR1 MNHEY and CDR2 SVGEGT come from the germline V gene. The CDR3 has 16 amino acids.